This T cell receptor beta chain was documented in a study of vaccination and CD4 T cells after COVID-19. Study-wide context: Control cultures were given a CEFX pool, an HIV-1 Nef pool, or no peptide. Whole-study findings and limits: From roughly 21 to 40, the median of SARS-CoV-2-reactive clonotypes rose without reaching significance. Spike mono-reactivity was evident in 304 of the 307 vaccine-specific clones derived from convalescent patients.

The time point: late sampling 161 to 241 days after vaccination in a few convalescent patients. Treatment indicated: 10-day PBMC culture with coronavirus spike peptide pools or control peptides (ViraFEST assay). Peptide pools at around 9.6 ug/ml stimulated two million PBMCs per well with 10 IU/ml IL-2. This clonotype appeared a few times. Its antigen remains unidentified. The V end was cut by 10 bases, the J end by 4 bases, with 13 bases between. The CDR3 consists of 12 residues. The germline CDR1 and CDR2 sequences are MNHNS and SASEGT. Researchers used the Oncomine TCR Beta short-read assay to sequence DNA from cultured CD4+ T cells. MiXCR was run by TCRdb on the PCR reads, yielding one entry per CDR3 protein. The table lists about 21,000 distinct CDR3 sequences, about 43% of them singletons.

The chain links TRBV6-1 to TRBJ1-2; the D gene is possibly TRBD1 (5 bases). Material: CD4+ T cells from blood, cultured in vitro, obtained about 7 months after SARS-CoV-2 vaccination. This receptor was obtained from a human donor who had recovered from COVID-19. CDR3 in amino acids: CATQGFGYGYTF. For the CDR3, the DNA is TGTGCCACGCAGGGATTCGGCTATGGCTACACCTTC.